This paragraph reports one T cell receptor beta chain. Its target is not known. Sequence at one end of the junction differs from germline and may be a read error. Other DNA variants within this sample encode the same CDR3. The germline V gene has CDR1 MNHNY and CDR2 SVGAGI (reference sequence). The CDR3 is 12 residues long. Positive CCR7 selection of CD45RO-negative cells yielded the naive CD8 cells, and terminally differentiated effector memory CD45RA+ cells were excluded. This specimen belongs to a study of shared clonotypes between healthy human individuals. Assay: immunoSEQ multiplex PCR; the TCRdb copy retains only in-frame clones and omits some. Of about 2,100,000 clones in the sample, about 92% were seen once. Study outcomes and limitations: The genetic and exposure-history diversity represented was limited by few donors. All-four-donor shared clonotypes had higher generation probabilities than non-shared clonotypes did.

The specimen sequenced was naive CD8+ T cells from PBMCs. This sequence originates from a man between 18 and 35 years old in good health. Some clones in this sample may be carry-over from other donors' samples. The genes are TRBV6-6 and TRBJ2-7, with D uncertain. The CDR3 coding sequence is TGTGCTAGCAGTTACTCCGTCTACGAGCAGTACTTC. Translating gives CASSYSVYEQYF.